The TCR beta chain under discussion was sequenced for a study of cytomegalovirus exposure and HLA in healthy donors (dated by TCRdb to the late 2010s). For context, the study as a whole: According to an earlier analysis of a few hundred of the donors, some 180 million T cells yielded 90 million to 130 million unique TCR beta sequences and more than 250 Gb of sequence data. About 300 gigabases of sequencing data and about 92 million unique TCR sequences made up an early release that covered 640 HLA-typed donors. Of the approximately 400 genotyped donors, over 70% fell in the genetic ancestry cluster associated with self-reported Caucasian donors. The study aimed to test whether signatures of past pathogen exposure could be identified by cataloging public T cell receptors. The study used immunosequencing to profile the T cell repertoires of approximately 630 subjects and linked those repertoires to cytomegalovirus serostatus. In addition to the first cohort of hundreds of subjects, a separate validation cohort of 120 different subjects was used. To predict cytomegalovirus infection status, the study combined high-throughput TCR immunosequencing, statistical association of individual TCRs with disease status, and machine learning. A later analysis re-examined previously published TCR beta repertoires from just over 650 donors and added high-resolution HLA genotyping to investigate patterns of TCR occurrence. Rather than using new phenotypic data, the later analysis identified candidate immune exposures from TCR beta sequences and from how often those sequences occurred across donors. To decide whether each TCR beta V gene segment behaved as functional or pseudogenic, an earlier analysis of fewer than 750 of the donors relied on high-throughput TCR beta sequencing. Donor age, sex, ethnicity and CMV serostatus were compiled together with the repertoire data. A later genetic analysis took genome-wide SNP genotypes for about 65% of the roughly 670 donors and used that subset as a discovery cohort. All discovery cohort repertoires had been generated using a single sequencing platform. HLA typing covered class I and class II loci at four-digit resolution. The number of typed donors differed by locus: about 620-640 for A, B, C, DRB1 and DQB1; some 500 for DQA1; 600 to 610 for DPA1; and 450 to 480 for DPB1. Because of strong linkage in the cohort, four to six DR-DQ haplotypes were treated as single units for association and clustering. On average, about 200,000 unique TCR beta nucleotide sequences were sequenced per donor among 398 genotyped donors of the cohort, with 15% to 20% of those sequences being non-productive. Results the study describes overall, beyond this receptor: When HLA alleles, especially DR and DQ, strongly co-occurred, TCR associations were difficult to assign to individual alleles. Correlated functional status among segregating V segments might be attributable to linkage disequilibrium, but an unknown experimental factor could not be ruled out. According to a later analysis, TCR association rates differed among HLA loci, with DRB1 alleles showing the most associated TCRs and HLA-C alleles showing the fewest. In a later genetic analysis, a missense DCLRE1C variant was associated with V-gene and J-gene trimming of TCR beta chains, and the association was replicated in an independent cohort. Only TCR beta chains were sequenced in this cohort, and the absence of alpha or paired-chain data limited detectable features. For the cohort, immune exposure information was limited to CMV serostatus. Broadly in line with IMGT annotations, most TCR beta V segments showed up in productive rearrangements about 87% or about 30% of the time in an earlier analysis of several hundred of the donors. A further reported finding was that TCR beta sequences accurately predicted the HLA-A and HLA-B alleles for most subjects in the first cohort. HLA typing was unavailable for some donors at each locus, so association tests used only the typed subset. In vitro tests confirmed that three of the cytomegalovirus-associated TCR beta chains recognize cytomegalovirus antigens. Sequencing depth was assumed to be roughly uniform across donors in the presence/absence analyses, though that assumption may not hold. The classifier was reported to diagnose cytomegalovirus status with high specificity and sensitivity in both the original cohort and the validation cohort. The study gave a list of around 170 TCR beta chains associated with cytomegalovirus. Several of the top co-occurrence clusters appeared to be linked to parvovirus B19, influenza, CMV and Epstein-Barr virus, according to a later analysis. A later analysis found that HLA-associated TCR beta chains were more clonally expanded and had lower generation probabilities than equally common non-associated chains. At a false discovery rate of 0.05, a later analysis linked some 17,000 TCR beta sequences to specific HLA alleles. A cluster of highly shared sequence variants was judged likely to represent a technical artifact of the sequencing pipeline. Some IMGT-functional V segments, including TRBV6-2 and TRBV6-3, could not be told apart with the 87-base-pair reads, so those segments were excluded. Most TCR sequences were seen in very few donors, while some public TCRs were found in many individuals. In a later analysis, most CMV-associated TCR beta chains were found to appear HLA-restricted, with HLA associations seemingly driven largely by CMV exposure. The earlier analysis of some 540 of the donors excluded approximately 15 rarely observed V segments, including chromosome 9 orphons, because counts were too low. Compared with the approximately 600-donor mean, donors in an Asian-associated ancestry cluster had fewer N-insertions in productive TCRs, according to a later genetic analysis. The authors suggested that the approach could potentially be generalized to other disease states and immunological phenotypes.

Clipping removes 3 bases from V and 8 bases from J, with 6 as the unmatched junction base count. The CDR3 goes from the cysteine to the phenylalanine over 14 residues. Only the CDR3 portion is preserved as DNA: 42 bases, with reading frame beginning at the first base. Reading the germline V gene gives CDR1 KGHSH and CDR2 LQKENI. As for this clone: It has no known antigen specificity. No clone much larger than this one lies a single base away; base qualities are absent.

In total, approximately 610 healthy bone marrow donors made up the cohort. At the time of sampling, all cohort members were nominally healthy, though unrecorded immune exposures were likely present. The donor tested CMV seropositive, placing the donor among the 290 or so seropositive members of the cohort. A peripheral blood sample was collected from each donor, and TCR beta sequencing was performed on peripheral blood mononuclear cells. The Qiagen DNeasy Blood Extraction Kit was used to extract genomic DNA from the blood cell samples. The library relied on the immunoSEQ multiplex PCR assay. The multiplex PCR relied on a mix of 60 forward primers for TCR Vbeta segments and 13 reverse primers for TCR Jbeta segments. A multiplex PCR assay on genomic DNA amplified the CDR3 region of rearranged TCR beta genes. The Illumina HiSeq System was used to sequence the amplified TCR beta libraries as 87-base-pair reads. In the original analysis: In a later analysis, roughly 80 million unique TCR beta chains were counted across the approximately 670 repertoires, and roughly 11 million of these chains were shared by at least two donors. Raw reads were error-corrected and collapsed into unique sequences by a nearest-neighbor algorithm in which closely related sequences were merged to remove PCR and sequencing errors. Alignment of CDR3 sequences to IMGT reference sequences was used to assign V, D and J gene segments. For a sequence to be retained, at least a six-nucleotide match to both a V gene segment and a J gene segment was required. A rearrangement was called productive if the CDR3 had no stop codons and remained in frame with V and J, and every other rearrangement was called non-productive. CDR3 was defined according to IMGT convention as the region running from the second conserved V-encoded cysteine to the conserved J-encoded phenylalanine. The earlier analysis of about 620 of the donors excluded sequences that lacked an unambiguous match to a single V gene segment. An earlier analysis of 587 of the donors called V segments functional above 56.7% productive rearrangements and segregating when the between-donor standard deviation exceeded 5%. To diagnose cytomegalovirus status from the catalog of TCR beta chain sequences, a statistical classification framework was built. V and J gene assignment, in a later analysis, came from comparing TCR nucleotide sequences with IMGT/GENE-DB human TR gene sequences. The TCRdist pipeline was used in a later analysis to assign CDR3 sequences and most-parsimonious VDJ recombination scenarios. In a later analysis, each TCR beta chain was defined by its CDR3 amino acid sequence together with its V-gene family, and reads without a unique V-gene family were excluded. In a later analysis, around 650 highly shared, low-generation-probability nucleotide sequences were removed to address suspected cross-contamination and a sequencing artifact. A later analysis calculated a clonal expansion index for each public chain from normalized within-repertoire ranks of inferred template counts. A later analysis computed generation probabilities with a VDJ recombination model fitted to out-of-frame rearrangements, and checked the results against IGoR. In a later analysis, TCR-TCR, TCR-HLA and TCR-CMV co-occurrence was scored with hypergeometric tests, and a repertoire-size bias correction was applied to TCR pairs. In a later analysis, false discovery rates were estimated by permuting HLA or CMV assignments 20 times. In a later analysis, co-occurring TCRs were grouped using DBSCAN, with TCRdist sequence similarity added in when clustering inside HLA-allele-positive subsets. Repertoires with fewer than 30,000 or more than 120,000 public chains were left out of co-occurrence clustering, as were several repertoires with anomalous nucleotide sharing. Drawn from immuneACCESS, this table holds only the in-frame rearrangements with V and J called that TCRdb kept. Clones are partly lost; checked studies trace under half to an unresolved V gene and leave the rest unexplained. The V and J calls and the clone size are those of that table, but D and trimming were determined from the DNA. The sample table records 49,000 or so clones; approximately 85% of these occur just once. Clones ranked in the top ten supply 2% to 2.5% of the sample.

This chain joins TRBV18 to TRBJ1-4, with TRBD1 matching 7 junction bases. Sequenced sample: PBMCs. This clonotype was obtained from a boy aged 5-17 years in good health and CMV-seropositive. The DNA sequence is as follows: TGTGCCAGCTCACCCAGGGGGGAACAGGAAAAACTGTTTTTT. This translates into CASSPRGEQEKLFF.